This T cell receptor (beta chain) derives from a study of T cell changes during pregnancy in multiple sclerosis. Regarding this clone: The junction departs from the called germline gene at one end, perhaps through a read error.

Assay: immunoSEQ multiplex PCR; the TCRdb copy retains only in-frame clones and omits some. The data contain roughly 63,000 clones, 90% of them seen just once; the ten biggest clones take up about 2%. This CDR3 is built from 20 residues. Germline lookup yields CDR1 SSHAT and CDR2 FNYEAQ (reference sequence). The V call is TRBV7-7, the J call TRBJ2-7; TRBD2 matches 7 bases. Sequences were derived from peripheral blood, sampled in the second trimester of pregnancy. This clonotype was obtained from a female donor in good health, enrolled as a control in a pregnancy study. The CDR3 reads CASSAGDGLYSGPLLYEQYF. The CDR3 region has the DNA TGTGCTAGCAGCGCGGGGGACGGCCTATACTCGGGCCCACTTCTCTACGAGCAGTACTTC.